Following are 20 T cell receptor beta chains from one sample sequenced in a study of blood T cell repertoires in COVID-19. Clones were read by immunoSEQ multiplex PCR, and TCRdb kept only the in-frame ones, dropping some. The profile shows 130,000 to 150,000 clones, approximately 80% of them singletons. Sequenced input: peripheral blood. These TCRs come from a man in his sixties with active or convalescent COVID-19.

The V call is TRBV9, the J call TRBJ2-5; 10 nucleotides match TRBD2. The CDR3 spans 15 residues. Germline loops: CDR1 SGDLS, CDR2 YYNGEE. V lost 3 bases and J lost 4; bases outside the gene matches: 6. The CDR3 DNA reads TGTGCCAGCAGCGGTCTAGCGGGAGAGGGAGAGACCCAGTACTTC. This translates into CASSGLAGEGETQYF. Together with reference TRBV9 and TRBJ2-5, the CDR3 gives the full variable domain: DSGVTQTPKHLITATGQRVTLRCSPRSGDLSVYWYQQSLDQGLQFLIQYYNGEERAKGNILERFSAQQFPDLHSELNLSSLELGDSALYFCASSGLAGEGETQYFGPGTRLLVL.

This clone was detected only once. This chain uses TRBV5-1 with TRBJ2-2; 9 bases are shared with TRBD1. Germline trimming cut 3 bases from V and 4 bases from J; bases unmatched to any gene: 16. The CDR3 contains 19 residues. CDR1 and CDR2 from the germline V gene are SGHRS and YFSETQ. In DNA, the CDR3 is TGCGCCAGCAGCTCCCTGTTCCCTTCGGGACAGGGAGTCACCGGGGAGCTGTTTTTT. Protein product: CASSSLFPSGQGVTGELFF.

The J gene is TRBJ2-7, the V gene TRBV7-8; tentative D call: TRBD1 (6 bases). Looked up from germline, CDR1 is SGHVS and CDR2 is FQNEAQ. The CDR3 covers 14 residues. V was cut by 5 bases and J by 5 bases, with 16 bases left in between. Here the CDR3 reads CASSPRGRDNEQYF. CDR3 bases: TGTGCCAGCAGCCCCCGGGGCAGGGACAACGAGCAGTACTTC.

The chain uses TRBV5-1 and TRBJ2-1; 10 bases align to TRBD2. Germline V gives CDR1 SGHRS, CDR2 YFSETQ. Trimming removed 4 bases from V and 9 bases from J; junction bases left unmatched: 19. CDR3 length: 18 amino acids. The CDR3 reads CASSTGLAVRRGAGEQFF. The CDR3 DNA sequence: TGCGCCAGCAGCACCGGACTAGCGGTTCGAAGGGGGGCGGGTGAGCAGTTCTTC.

The chain has TRBV11-2 and TRBJ2-5, with 10 bases that match TRBD1. This CDR3 has 15 residues. The germline V gene has CDR1 SGHAT and CDR2 FQNNGV. After removal of 5 bases from V and 5 bases from J, the junction contained 8 bases not matched to a gene. The CDR3 reads CASSLRQGALETQYF. The CDR3 bases are TGTGCCAGCAGCCTACGACAGGGGGCCCTGGAGACCCAGTACTTC.

The chain combines TRBV6-2 or TRBV6-3 with TRBJ1-5; D possibly corresponds to TRBD1 (5 bases). The V and J ends lost 2 bases and 5 bases respectively, with 7 bases between them. The CDR3 runs to 13 residues. Germline V CDR1 and CDR2: MNHEY, SVGEGT. CDR3 loop: CASSYGRDQPQHF. Written as DNA, the CDR3 is TGTGCCAGCAGTTACGGCAGGGATCAGCCCCAGCATTTT.

The chain couples TRBV3-1 (or the pseudogene TRBV3-2) to TRBJ2-1; 10 nucleotides agree with TRBD2. The V and J ends lost 2 bases and 8 bases, in that order; junction bases with no gene match: 9. The germline V gene has CDR1 LGHDT and CDR2 YNNKEL (reference sequence). CDR3 length equals 16 residues. The chain's CDR3 is CASSQNPSGSPHEQFF. In DNA form, the CDR3 reads TGTGCCAGCAGCCAAAACCCTAGCGGGAGCCCGCATGAGCAGTTCTTC.

This chain links TRBV5-1 with TRBJ1-2; TRBD1 aligns across 7 bases. The ends lost 3 bases at V and 4 bases at J; junction bases unmatched: 6. The germline V gene encodes CDR1 SGHRS and CDR2 YFSETQ. The CDR3 length is 14 residues. Here the CDR3 DNA reads TGCGCCAGCAGCTCGAACAGGGGACTCTATGGCTACACCTTC. It translates to CASSSNRGLYGYTF.

V and J are TRBV19 and TRBJ1-5, with 10 bases identical to TRBD1. V was pared by 7 bases and J by 6 bases, with 6 bases of the junction left unmatched. The CDR3 loop spans 14 amino acids. CDR1 is LNHDA, CDR2 SQIVND, per germline (reference sequence). The CDR3 coding sequence is TGTGCCAGTATCGAGGGGACAGGGGTTCAGCCCCAGCATTTT. It is translated as CASIEGTGVQPQHF. Complete variable domain (other parts from reference TRBV19 and TRBJ1-5): DGGITQSPKYLFRKEGQNVTLSCEQNLNHDAMYWYRQDPGQGLRLIYYSQIVNDFQKGDIAEGYSVSREKKESFPLTVTSAQKNPTAFYLCASIEGTGVQPQHFGDGTRLSIL.

Many counts were recorded for this clone. V usage is TRBV18 and J usage is TRBJ2-5; 10 bases fit TRBD1. CDR1 and CDR2 from the germline V gene are KGHSH and LQKENI. The CDR3 consists of 14 residues. J lost 5 bases, V lost 3 bases, and 3 bases had no gene match. The CDR3 coding sequence is TGTGCCAGCTCACCTGCGGACAGGGGGGAGACCCAGTACTTC. Translation gives CASSPADRGETQYF.

The chain links TRBV2 to TRBJ1-6; no definite D call. Trimming cost V 9 bases and J 4 bases, with 13 bases left between them. The CDR3 extends over 14 amino acids. Germline values: CDR1 SNHLY, CDR2 FYNNEI. This CDR3 reads CARAPPGYNSPLHF. The DNA for the CDR3 is TGTGCCAGGGCACCCCCCGGGTATAATTCACCCCTCCACTTT.

The V gene is TRBV3-1 (or the pseudogene TRBV3-2), the J gene TRBJ1-6; D gene ambiguous. V was clipped by 1 base and J by 7 bases, with 5 bases between them. The CDR3 length is 13 residues. CDR1 and CDR2 from the germline V gene are LGHDT and YNNKEL (reference sequence). DNA of the CDR3: TGTGCCAGCAGCCAAGCCTTAAATTCACCCCTCCACTTT. This codes for CASSQALNSPLHF.

The chain uses TRBV27 and TRBJ1-1; D unresolved. The germline V and J ends were trimmed by 6 bases and 5 bases, with 13 bases remaining between them. From germline, CDR1 is MNHEY and CDR2 SMNVEV (reference sequence). This CDR3 region has 13 residues. CDR3: CASSWAIETEAFF. In nucleotides, the CDR3 is TGTGCCAGCAGCTGGGCCATCGAGACTGAAGCTTTCTTT.

V usage is TRBV19 and J usage is TRBJ1-4; possibly TRBD1 for D (6 bases). Between the trimmed V and J ends, which lost 3 bases and 5 bases, there was a span of 16 bases. The CDR3 consists of 16 residues. Germline V gives CDR1 LNHDA, CDR2 SQIVND (reference sequence). The CDR3 loop reads CASSIQGIGPNEKLFF. The CDR3 DNA reads as TGTGCCAGTAGTATCCAGGGGATTGGTCCGAATGAAAAACTGTTTTTT.

V gene TRBV19 combines with J gene TRBJ2-1; 13 positions match TRBD2. The length of the CDR3 is 15 residues. Germline V gene lookup returns CDR1 LNHDA and CDR2 SQIVND (reference sequence). V trimming: 7 bases; J trimming: 8 bases; junction bases outside the gene matches: 8. CDR3 DNA sequence: TGTGCCAGTACCGCGACTAGCGGGAGGTTGGATGAGCAGTTCTTC. Translation gives CASTATSGRLDEQFF.

The V gene is TRBV27, the J gene TRBJ1-1, with a weak D call TRBD1 (6 bases). Germline CDR1 is MNHEY and CDR2 is SMNVEV (reference sequence). There are 14 residues in the CDR3. V shed 4 bases and J shed 3 bases, with 12 bases lying between them. CDR3 nucleotides: TGTGCCAGCAGTTCACACACAGGGCACACTGAAGCTTTCTTT. Translation: CASSSHTGHTEAFF.

The chain joins TRBV4-1 to TRBJ1-1, with a weak D call TRBD1 (6 bases). The CDR3 covers 15 residues. Per germline, CDR1 MGHRA and CDR2 YSYEKL. The ends were cut back, 0 bases at V and 3 bases at J, with 11 bases in the middle. CDR3 loop: CASSQEPKGDTEAFF. As DNA, the CDR3 is TGCGCCAGCAGCCAAGAACCTAAGGGGGACACTGAAGCTTTCTTT.

The chain is built from TRBV28 and TRBJ2-3; 10 bases agree with TRBD1. V lost 4 bases and J lost 2; bases outside the gene matches: 6. The germline V gene has CDR1 MDHEN and CDR2 SYDVKM. The CDR3 is 16 amino acids. CDR3 in DNA: TGTGCCAGCAGTTCTCCGGGACAGGGGCTCACAGATACGCAGTATTTT. This translates into CASSSPGQGLTDTQYF.

The rearrangement links TRBV5-1 to TRBJ2-1; 13 bases are shared with TRBD2. CDR3 length: 17 amino acids. J was trimmed by 7 bases and V by 3 bases; bases with no gene match: 10. Germline loops: CDR1 SGHRS, CDR2 YFSETQ. The CDR3 DNA reads as TGCGCCAGCAGCTCGCAATTCGGACTAGCGGGGGTAAATGAGCAGTTCTTC. The encoded protein is CASSSQFGLAGVNEQFF.

The chain joins TRBV12-3 or TRBV12-4 to TRBJ1-2; no reliable D call. There are 13 residues in the CDR3. V was shortened by 6 bases and J by 0 bases, with 8 bases between the two germline ends. Here the CDR3 reads CASRQSPNYGYTF. As DNA, the CDR3 is TGTGCCAGCAGGCAAAGCCCTAACTATGGCTACACCTTC.